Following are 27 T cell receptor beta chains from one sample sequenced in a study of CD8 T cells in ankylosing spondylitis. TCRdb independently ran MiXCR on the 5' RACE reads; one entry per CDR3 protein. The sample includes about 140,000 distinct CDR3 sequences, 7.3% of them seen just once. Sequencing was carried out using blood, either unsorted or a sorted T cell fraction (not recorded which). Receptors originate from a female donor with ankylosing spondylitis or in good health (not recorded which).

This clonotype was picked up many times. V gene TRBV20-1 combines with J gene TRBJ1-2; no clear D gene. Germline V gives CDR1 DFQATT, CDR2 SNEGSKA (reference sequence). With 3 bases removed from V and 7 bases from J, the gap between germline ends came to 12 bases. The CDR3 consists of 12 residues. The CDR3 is CSASSGSLGYTF. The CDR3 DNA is TGCAGTGCTAGCTCGGGGTCCCTTGGCTACACCTTC.

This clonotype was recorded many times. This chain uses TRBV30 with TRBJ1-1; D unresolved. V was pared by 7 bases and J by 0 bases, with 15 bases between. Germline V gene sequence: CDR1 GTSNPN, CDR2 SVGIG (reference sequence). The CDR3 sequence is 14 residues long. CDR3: CAFTSGGMNTEAFF. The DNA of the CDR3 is TGTGCCTTCACTTCCGGCGGAATGAACACTGAAGCTTTCTTT.

CDR3 loop: CSARVTRGFGTDTQYF. The CDR3 nucleotides read TGCAGTGCCCGGGTGACCAGGGGGTTTGGGACAGATACGCAGTATTTT. This chain uses TRBV20-1 with TRBJ2-3; TRBD1 matches 7 bases. Germline-derived CDR1 and CDR2 are DFQATT and SNEGSKA (reference sequence). The V and J ends lost 6 bases and 3 bases, in that order; junction bases with no gene match: 15. The CDR3 length is 16 residues.

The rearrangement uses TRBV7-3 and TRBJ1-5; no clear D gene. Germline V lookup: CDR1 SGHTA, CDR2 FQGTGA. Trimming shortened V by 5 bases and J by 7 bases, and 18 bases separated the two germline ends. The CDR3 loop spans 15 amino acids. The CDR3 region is CASSATEISGQPQHF. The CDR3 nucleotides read TGTGCCAGCAGCGCTACCGAGATTAGCGGGCAGCCCCAGCATTTT.

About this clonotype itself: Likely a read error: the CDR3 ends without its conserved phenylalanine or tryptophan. The CDR3 loop reads CASSPRGTSEYNEQFL. The CDR3 DNA sequence: TGCGCCAGCAGCCCGAGGGGGACTAGCGAATACAATGAGCAGTTCTTG. J is TRBJ2-1 and V is TRBV27; 10 bases agree with TRBD2. The CDR3 consists of 16 residues. Germline CDR1 reads MNHEY; CDR2 reads SMNVEV (reference sequence).

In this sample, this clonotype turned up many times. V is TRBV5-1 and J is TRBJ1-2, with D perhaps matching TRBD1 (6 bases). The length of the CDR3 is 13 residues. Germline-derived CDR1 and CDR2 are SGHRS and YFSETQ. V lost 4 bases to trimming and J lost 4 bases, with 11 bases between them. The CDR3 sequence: CASSPGAGYGYTF. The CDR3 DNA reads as TGCGCCAGCAGCCCAGGGGCAGGCTATGGCTACACCTTC.

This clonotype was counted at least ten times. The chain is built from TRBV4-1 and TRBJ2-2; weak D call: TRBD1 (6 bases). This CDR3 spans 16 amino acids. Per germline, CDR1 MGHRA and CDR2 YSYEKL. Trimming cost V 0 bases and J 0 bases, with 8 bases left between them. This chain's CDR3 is CASSQEGQPNTGELFF. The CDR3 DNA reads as TGCGCCAGCAGCCAAGAAGGACAGCCGAACACCGGGGAGCTGTTTTTT.

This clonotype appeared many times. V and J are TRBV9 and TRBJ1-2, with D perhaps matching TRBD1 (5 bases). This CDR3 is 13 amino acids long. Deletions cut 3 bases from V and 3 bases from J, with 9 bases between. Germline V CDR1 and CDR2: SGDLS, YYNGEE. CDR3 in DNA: TGTGCCAGCAGCGGAGGGGAGGACTATGGCTACACCTTC. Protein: CASSGGEDYGYTF.

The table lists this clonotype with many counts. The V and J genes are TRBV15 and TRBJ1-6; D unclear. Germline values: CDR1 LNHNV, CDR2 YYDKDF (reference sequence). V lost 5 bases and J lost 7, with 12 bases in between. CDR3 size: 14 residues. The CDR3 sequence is CATSRRESNSPLHF. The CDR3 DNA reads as TGTGCCACCAGCCGGAGGGAGAGCAATTCACCCCTCCACTTT.

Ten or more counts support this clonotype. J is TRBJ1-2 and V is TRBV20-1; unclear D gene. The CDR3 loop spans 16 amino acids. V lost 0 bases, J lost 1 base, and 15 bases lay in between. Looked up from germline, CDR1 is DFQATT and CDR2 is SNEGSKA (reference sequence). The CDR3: CSARDPRTTLNYGYTF. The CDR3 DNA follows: TGCAGTGCTAGAGATCCTCGGACCACTCTTAACTATGGCTACACCTTC.

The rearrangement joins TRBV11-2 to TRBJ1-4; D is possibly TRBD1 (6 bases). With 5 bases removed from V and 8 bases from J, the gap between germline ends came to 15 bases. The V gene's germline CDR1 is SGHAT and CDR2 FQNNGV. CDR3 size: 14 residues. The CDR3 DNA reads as TGTGCCAGCAGCCGAGGGGGGGCAGGGGAAAAACTGTTTTTT. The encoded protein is CASSRGGAGEKLFF.

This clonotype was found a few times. CDR3 sequence: CASRGGGAGRLYGYTF. The CDR3 nucleotides read TGTGCCAGCCGTGGTGGGGGGGCCGGAAGACTCTATGGCTACACCTTC. V usage is TRBV28 and J usage is TRBJ1-2, with D possibly being TRBD1 (6 bases). V lost 8 bases to trimming and J lost 4 bases, with 23 bases between them. Germline V CDR1 and CDR2: MDHEN, SYDVKM. This CDR3 spans 16 amino acids.

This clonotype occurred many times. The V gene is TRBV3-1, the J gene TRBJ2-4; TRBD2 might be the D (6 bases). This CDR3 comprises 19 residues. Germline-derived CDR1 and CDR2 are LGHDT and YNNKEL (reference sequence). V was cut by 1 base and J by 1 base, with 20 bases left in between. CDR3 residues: CASSQVPLSGEGAKNIQYF. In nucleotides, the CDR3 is TGTGCCAGCAGCCAAGTTCCTCTTTCGGGAGAGGGGGCCAAAAACATTCAGTACTTC. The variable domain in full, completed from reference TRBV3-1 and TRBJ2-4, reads DTAVSQTPKYLVTQMGNDKSIKCEQNLGHDTMYWYKQDSKKFLKIMFSYNNKELIINETVPNRFSPKSPDKAHLNLHINSLELGDSAVYFCASSQVPLSGEGAKNIQYFGAGTRLSVL.

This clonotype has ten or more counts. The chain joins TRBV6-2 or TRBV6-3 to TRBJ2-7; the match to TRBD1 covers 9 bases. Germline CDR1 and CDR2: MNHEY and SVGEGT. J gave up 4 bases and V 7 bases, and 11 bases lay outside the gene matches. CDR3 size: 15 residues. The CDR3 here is CASTGTGWNLYEQYF. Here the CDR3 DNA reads TGTGCCAGCACTGGGACAGGGTGGAACTTGTACGAGCAGTACTTC.

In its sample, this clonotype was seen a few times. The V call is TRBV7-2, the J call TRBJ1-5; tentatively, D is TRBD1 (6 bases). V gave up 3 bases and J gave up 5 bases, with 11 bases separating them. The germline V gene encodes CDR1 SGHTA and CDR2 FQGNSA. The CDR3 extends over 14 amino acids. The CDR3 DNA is TGTGCCAGCAGCTTCAGGGGCGGAGATCAGCCCCAGCATTTT. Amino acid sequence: CASSFRGGDQPQHF.

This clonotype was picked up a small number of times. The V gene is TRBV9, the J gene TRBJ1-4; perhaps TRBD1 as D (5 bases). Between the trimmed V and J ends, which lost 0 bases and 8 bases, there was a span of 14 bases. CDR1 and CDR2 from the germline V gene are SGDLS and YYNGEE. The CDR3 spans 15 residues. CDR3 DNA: TGTGCCAGCAGCGTAGGGGGGGACTTTGGCGAAAAACTGTTTTTT. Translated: CASSVGGDFGEKLFF.

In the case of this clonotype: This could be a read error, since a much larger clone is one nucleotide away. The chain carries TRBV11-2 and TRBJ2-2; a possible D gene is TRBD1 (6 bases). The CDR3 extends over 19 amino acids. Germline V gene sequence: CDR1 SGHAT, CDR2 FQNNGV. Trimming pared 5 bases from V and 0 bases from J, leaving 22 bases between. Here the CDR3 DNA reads TGTGCCAGCAGCCCACGGTTGGACAGCTCGGGCGCGAACACCGGGGAGCTGTTTTTT. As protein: CASSPRLDSSGANTGELFF.

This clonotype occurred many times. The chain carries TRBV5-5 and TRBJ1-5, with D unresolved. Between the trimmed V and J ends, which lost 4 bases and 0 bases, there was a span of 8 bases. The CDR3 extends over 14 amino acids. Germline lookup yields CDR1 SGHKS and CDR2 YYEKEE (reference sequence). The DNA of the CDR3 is TGTGCCAGCAGCCTGACGGCTAGCAATCAGCCCCAGCATTTT. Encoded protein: CASSLTASNQPQHF. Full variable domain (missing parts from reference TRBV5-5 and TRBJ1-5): DAGVTQSPTHLIKTRGQQVTLRCSPISGHKSVSWYQQVLGQGPQFIFQYYEKEERGRGNFPDRFSARQFPNYSSELNVNALLLGDSALYLCASSLTASNQPQHFGDGTRLSIL.

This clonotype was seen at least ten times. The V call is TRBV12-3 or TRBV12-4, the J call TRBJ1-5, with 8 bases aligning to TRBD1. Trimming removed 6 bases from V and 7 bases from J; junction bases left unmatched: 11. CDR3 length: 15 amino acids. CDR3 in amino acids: CASSQGAGRSQPQHF. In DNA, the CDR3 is TGTGCCAGCAGCCAGGGGGCAGGTCGGTCCCAGCCCCAGCATTTT.

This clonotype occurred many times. As DNA, the CDR3 is TGCGCCAGCAGCCCGCCGTCTAGCGGGGCATACAATGAGCAGTTCTTC. Its translation is CASSPPSSGAYNEQFF. The gene calls are TRBV4-3 and TRBJ2-1; 9 bases agree with TRBD2. The CDR3 has 16 residues. Losses at the gene ends were 4 bases for V and 4 bases for J; bases not matched to a gene: 8. Germline-derived CDR1 and CDR2 are LGHNA and YSLEER.

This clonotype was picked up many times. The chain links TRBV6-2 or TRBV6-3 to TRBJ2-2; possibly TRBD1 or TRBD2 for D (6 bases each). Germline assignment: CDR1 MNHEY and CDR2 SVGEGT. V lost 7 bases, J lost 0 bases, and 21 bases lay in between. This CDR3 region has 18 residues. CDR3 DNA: TGTGCCAGCACCCGAATGGTGGGGGGCCCTTCGAACACCGGGGAGCTGTTTTTT. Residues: CASTRMVGGPSNTGELFF.

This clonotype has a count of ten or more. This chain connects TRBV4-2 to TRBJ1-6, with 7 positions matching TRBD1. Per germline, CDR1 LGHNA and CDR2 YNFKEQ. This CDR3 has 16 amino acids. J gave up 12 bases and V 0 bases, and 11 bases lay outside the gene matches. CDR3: CASSQEAGQAGIPLHF. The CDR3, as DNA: TGTGCCAGCAGCCAAGAGGCCGGACAGGCTGGGATACCCCTCCACTTT.

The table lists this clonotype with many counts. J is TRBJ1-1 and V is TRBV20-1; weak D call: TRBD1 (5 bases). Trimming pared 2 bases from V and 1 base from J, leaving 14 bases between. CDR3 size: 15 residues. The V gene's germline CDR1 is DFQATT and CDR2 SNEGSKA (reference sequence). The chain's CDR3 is CSARPFGRANTEAFF. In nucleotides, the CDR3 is TGCAGTGCTAGACCGTTTGGCAGGGCGAACACTGAAGCTTTCTTT.

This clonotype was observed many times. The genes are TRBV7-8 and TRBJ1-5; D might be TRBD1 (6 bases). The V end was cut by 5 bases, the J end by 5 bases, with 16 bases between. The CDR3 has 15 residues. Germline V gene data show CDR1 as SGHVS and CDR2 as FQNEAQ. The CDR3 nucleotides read TGTGCCAGCAGCCCGGGGGCGGGAAACTATCAGCCCCAGCATTTT. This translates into CASSPGAGNYQPQHF.

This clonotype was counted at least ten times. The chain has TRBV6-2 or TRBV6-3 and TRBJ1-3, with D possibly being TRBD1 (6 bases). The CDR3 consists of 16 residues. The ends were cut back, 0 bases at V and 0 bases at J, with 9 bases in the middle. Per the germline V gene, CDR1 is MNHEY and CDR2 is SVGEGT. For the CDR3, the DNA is TGTGCCAGCAGTTACTCGTCAGGGGCCTCTGGAAACACCATATATTTT. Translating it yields CASSYSSGASGNTIYF.

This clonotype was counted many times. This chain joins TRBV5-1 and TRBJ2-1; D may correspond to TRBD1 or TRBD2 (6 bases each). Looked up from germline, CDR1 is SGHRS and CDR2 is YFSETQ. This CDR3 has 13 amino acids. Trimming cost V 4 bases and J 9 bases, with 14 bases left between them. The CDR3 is CASSPRGGIEQFF. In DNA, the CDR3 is TGCGCCAGCAGCCCCAGGGGCGGGATTGAGCAGTTCTTC.

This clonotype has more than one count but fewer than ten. CDR3 in DNA: TGTGCCAGCAGTCAGGGGCTCACTGAAGCTTTCTTT. The encoded protein is CASSQGLTEAFF. The chain has TRBV6-2 or TRBV6-3 and TRBJ1-1; TRBD1 might be the D (6 bases). CDR3 length: 12 amino acids. Germline assignment: CDR1 MNHEY and CDR2 SVGEGT. V was pared by 5 bases and J by 4 bases, with 8 bases between.